The 5 T cell receptor beta chains given below trace back to one sample, sequenced in a study of graft-versus-host responses after intestinal transplantation. Antigens for these TCRs are unknown. Assay used: immunoSEQ multiplex PCR; TCRdb lists only in-frame clones, some missing. The sample carries roughly 69,000 clones, roughly 90% recorded once. Sequencing was performed on unstimulated CD8+ T cells sorted from spleen or lymph node cells, taken before transplant. The origin of the receptors is a human donor who was the organ donor for an intestinal transplant.

The chain couples TRBV28 to TRBJ1-1, with 8 bases fitting TRBD1. J was trimmed by 1 base and V by 6 bases; bases with no gene match: 7. The CDR3 sequence is 15 residues long. From germline, CDR1 is MDHEN and CDR2 SYDVKM. The CDR3 DNA sequence: TGTGCCAGCAGCCCGGACAGGGAGAAGAACACTGAAGCTTTCTTT. Protein: CASSPDREKNTEAFF.

This clone appeared a single time. The chain employs TRBV27 and TRBJ2-3; no definite D call. CDR3 length: 16 amino acids. Germline CDR1 MNHEY, CDR2 SMNVEV (reference sequence). V was cut by 4 bases and J by 4 bases, with 18 bases left in between. The CDR3 region is CASSSDDWRQSDTQYF. CDR3 coding DNA: TGTGCCAGCAGTTCTGATGACTGGCGGCAGTCAGATACGCAGTATTTT.

The chain has TRBV6-5 and TRBJ1-2; no clear D. The CDR3 spans 14 residues. V was shortened by 6 bases and J by 0 bases, with 11 bases between the two germline ends. The germline V gene has CDR1 MNHEY and CDR2 SVGAGI. The CDR3 is CASRWGGANYGYTF. The CDR3 DNA sequence: TGTGCCAGCAGATGGGGAGGAGCTAACTATGGCTACACCTTC.

The chain is built from TRBV9 and TRBJ1-2, with D perhaps matching TRBD1 (6 bases). V was shortened by 2 bases and J by 2 bases, with 10 bases between the two germline ends. The CDR3 has 14 amino acids. Germline V gene sequence: CDR1 SGDLS, CDR2 YYNGEE. The CDR3 loop reads CASSVSGANYGYTF. For the CDR3, the DNA is TGTGCCAGCAGCGTCTCAGGGGCCAACTATGGCTACACCTTC.

The chain is built from TRBV28 and TRBJ1-5; 8 positions agree with TRBD1. The V gene's germline CDR1 is MDHEN and CDR2 SYDVKM. The V and J ends lost 8 bases and 2 bases, in that order; junction bases with no gene match: 14. The CDR3 spans 17 residues. CDR3 sequence: CASGTFGQGFRNQPQHF. CDR3 nucleotide sequence: TGTGCCAGCGGGACCTTTGGACAGGGTTTTCGCAATCAGCCCCAGCATTTT.